This T cell receptor beta chain was sequenced during a study of blood T cell repertoires in COVID-19. The protocol was immunoSEQ multiplex PCR, while the TCRdb copy is restricted to in-frame clones and leaves out a portion. The data hold 26,000 or so clones, with roughly 90% observed a single time. V was trimmed by 5 bases and J by 6 bases, leaving 14 bases between them. This CDR3 spans 13 amino acids. In germline, CDR1 is LGHDT, CDR2 YNNKEL (reference sequence). The sequenced sample consisted of peripheral blood. The chain joins TRBV3-1 (or the pseudogene TRBV3-2) to TRBJ2-7, with D perhaps matching TRBD2 (6 bases). The TCR comes from a human donor in a cohort sampled during active COVID-19. CDR3 region: CASSALAAGEQYF. The CDR3 DNA is TGTGCCAGCAGCGCGTTGGCAGCGGGCGAGCAGTACTTC.